A single sample gave rise to the 2 T cell receptor beta chains below, sequenced in a study of memory CD4+ T cells and cytomegalovirus serostatus. Repertoires were generated with immunoSEQ multiplex PCR, while TCRdb's copy carries only in-frame clones and drops some. The profile shows fewer than 90,000 clones, around 82% of them singletons. The sort gate was single viable CD3+CD4+CD8-CD45RO+ cells for memory CD4+ T cells. The specimen was memory CD4+ T cells from blood. Receptor source: an adult in good health and CMV-seropositive.

This clone was detected a few times. This chain connects TRBV19 to TRBJ1-1, with a possible D match to TRBD1 (6 bases). Trimming pared 4 bases from V and 1 base from J, leaving 13 bases between. The CDR3 is 15 residues long. Germline CDR1 is LNHDA and CDR2 is SQIVND (reference sequence). DNA for the CDR3: TGTGCCAGTAGTACCCGGGCAGGGGAGAACACTGAAGCTTTCTTT. Its protein is CASSTRAGENTEAFF.

The CDR3 protein is CASSPGSWAQGKLFF. The DNA for the CDR3 is TGTGCCAGCAGCCCGGGCTCTTGGGCCCAGGGAAAACTGTTTTTT. V gene TRBV9 combines with J gene TRBJ1-4; TRBD1 is a possible D gene (5 bases). Germline CDR1 SGDLS, CDR2 YYNGEE. This CDR3 spans 15 amino acids. V shed 4 bases and J shed 10 bases, with 20 bases lying between them.